Listed below are T cell receptor beta chains from one sample, sequenced in a study of T cells in Graves' hyperthyroidism and ophthalmopathy. TCRdb processed the multiplex PCR reads anew with MiXCR; each CDR3 protein has one entry. Of 300,000 to 450,000 distinct CDR3 sequences listed, under 15% are singletons. Source material: blood. These receptors all stem from a woman aged 30 to 39 with Graves' hyperthyroidism. Each CDR3 is given with its conserved first and last residue. The order of the fields is J gene, D gene, clone size, V gene, CDR3 protein, CDR3 DNA. A D gene is named only where the DNA matches it firmly. Clone size is shown for a subset of rows, as once, few, many or a class of expanded clone.

J: TRBJ1-5; D: NA; size: few; V: TRBV7-9; CDR3: CASSPEWDQPQHF; DNA: TGTGCCAGCAGCCCCGAATGGGATCAGCCCCAGCATTTT
J: TRBJ2-7; D: TRBD2; size: many; V: TRBV29-1; CDR3: CSVRDYEYEQYF; DNA: TGCAGCGTTAGGGACTACGAATACGAGCAGTACTTC
J: TRBJ2-1; D: TRBD2; size: many; V: TRBV20-1; CDR3: CSSPSPPGLAGLGEQFF; DNA: TGCAGTAGCCCCAGCCCGCCGGGACTAGCGGGTCTGGGTGAGCAGTTCTTC
J: TRBJ2-1; D: NA; size: many; V: TRBV3-1; CDR3: CASSHRGSYNEQFF; DNA: TGTGCCAGCAGCCACAGGGGTTCCTACAATGAGCAGTTCTTC
J: TRBJ1-3; D: NA; size: few; V: TRBV6-5; CDR3: CASSYSKQSSGNTIYF; DNA: TGTGCCAGCAGTTACTCGAAGCAGAGCTCTGGAAACACCATATATTTT
J: TRBJ1-6; D: NA; size: many; V: TRBV18; CDR3: CASSPQDSKNSPLHF; DNA: TGTGCCAGCTCTCCCCAGGACAGTAAGAATTCACCCCTCCACTTT
J: TRBJ1-2; D: NA; size: few; V: TRBV20-1; CDR3: CSAPRTTAGFRDYGYTF; DNA: TGCAGTGCTCCGAGGACAACCGCTGGGTTTAGAGACTATGGCTACACCTTC
J: TRBJ2-3; D: NA; size: few; V: TRBV20-1; CDR3: CSGRGADTQYF; DNA: TGCAGTGGGAGGGGGGCAGATACGCAGTATTTT
J: TRBJ1-4; D: NA; size: few; V: TRBV18; CDR3: CASSPSRGPTNEKLFF; DNA: TGTGCCAGCTCCCCCTCGCGAGGACCAACTAATGAAAAACTGTTTTTT
J: TRBJ2-2; D: NA; size: many; V: TRBV3-1; CDR3: CASSQAARTNTGELFF; DNA: TGTGCCAGCAGCCAAGCTGCGCGGACCAACACCGGGGAGCTGTTTTTT
J: TRBJ1-2; D: NA; size: few; V: TRBV9; CDR3: CASSEKGRSPNYGYTF; DNA: TGTGCCAGCAGCGAAAAGGGGCGGTCCCCTAACTATGGCTACACCTTC
J: TRBJ2-5; D: NA; size: few; V: TRBV25-1; CDR3: CATHNSGAGETQYF; DNA: TGTGCCACTCACAACTCGGGCGCCGGGGAGACCCAGTACTTC
J: TRBJ2-7; D: NA; size: NA; V: TRBV29-1; CDR3: CSVEGVEDYEQYF; DNA: TGCAGCGTTGAAGGGGTGGAGGACTACGAGCAGTACTTC
J: TRBJ2-2; D: TRBD1; size: NA; V: TRBV5-5; CDR3: CASSGTGGDTGELFF; DNA: TGTGCCAGCAGCGGGACAGGGGGCGACACCGGGGAGCTGTTTTTT
J: TRBJ1-1; D: NA; size: NA; V: TRBV6-1; CDR3: CAGKTESNTEAFF; DNA: TGTGCCGGCAAGACAGAATCGAACACTGAAGCTTTCTTT
J: TRBJ2-2; D: TRBD2; size: many; V: TRBV10-3; CDR3: CATKSLAGTNTGELFF; DNA: TGTGCCACTAAGAGTCTAGCGGGGACGAACACCGGGGAGCTGTTTTTT
J: TRBJ2-5; D: TRBD1; size: few; V: TRBV6-1; CDR3: CASSYGTGGWLETQYF; DNA: TGTGCCAGCAGCTACGGGACAGGGGGTTGGTTGGAGACCCAGTACTTC
J: TRBJ2-2; D: NA; size: few; V: TRBV7-8; CDR3: CASSPPRGPANTGELFF; DNA: TGTGCCAGCAGCCCCCCCCGGGGCCCCGCGAACACCGGGGAGCTGTTTTTT
J: TRBJ2-5; D: TRBD2; size: once; V: TRBV20-1; CDR3: CSAQRTSGRAYEIQYF; DNA: TGCAGTGCCCAGCGGACTAGCGGGAGGGCCTATGAGATCCAGTACTTC
J: TRBJ1-2; D: NA; size: many; V: TRBV3-1; CDR3: CASSLRDGAAGYTF; DNA: TGTGCCAGCAGCCTACGGGACGGGGCAGCTGGCTACACCTTC
J: TRBJ2-3; D: NA; size: few; V: TRBV5-1; CDR3: CASSLAGWQRVGSKDTQYF; DNA: TGCGCCAGCAGCTTGGCAGGGTGGCAGCGGGTCGGGAGCAAGGATACGCAGTATTTT
J: TRBJ1-2; D: NA; size: many; V: TRBV27; CDR3: CASSLSTQGTYGYTF; DNA: TGTGCCAGCAGTTTATCCACCCAGGGGACCTATGGCTACACCTTC
J: TRBJ2-3; D: NA; size: NA; V: TRBV27; CDR3: CASSFGQADTQYF; DNA: TGTGCCAGCAGTTTCGGCCAGGCGGATACGCAGTATTTT
J: TRBJ2-3; D: NA; size: few; V: TRBV9; CDR3: CASSEGDYRTDTQYF; DNA: TGTGCCAGCAGCGAGGGGGACTACCGCACAGATACGCAGTATTTT
J: TRBJ2-7; D: TRBD1; size: once; V: TRBV28; CDR3: CASRGTGGYEQYF; DNA: TGTGCCAGCAGGGGTACAGGGGGCTACGAGCAGTACTTC